The clone carrying this TCR beta chain has just a few counts. Its antigen is not known. This may be a read error, as it is one base from a much larger clone. This sample was included in a study of regulatory T cells in long-lasting Graves disease. Through Arm-PCR of CDR3 regions and iRepertoire HTBI primers, TCR beta libraries were built. TCRdb ran MiXCR on the multiplex PCR reads and lists one entry per CDR3 protein. The sample shows hundreds of thousands of distinct CDR3 sequences, less than 20% of them seen only once. Time point described: newly diagnosed GD, antithyroid drugs for less than 3 months. The authors made the TCR library using RNA they extracted from PBMCs. Findings and caveats of the study: Among samples with persistent disease, TRBV28, TRBJ1-2 and TRBJ2-5 were favored. Comparison showed that persistent patients shared more public clonotypes (about 3,000) than new patients (roughly 1,000).

The CDR3 covers 18 residues. The junction had 19 bases not matched to a gene; V was cut back by 2 bases and J by 9 bases. A further study also used this sample, focusing on T cells in Graves' hyperthyroidism and ophthalmopathy. This second report adds: Exclusion of a patient resulted from uncontrolled infection, other autoimmune disease, pregnancy or lactation. Using the HTBI primer set, a first-round RT-PCR was run on the TCR CDR3.

The receptor's source is a woman aged 25-40 years with Graves disease. The rearrangement uses TRBV12-3 or TRBV12-4 and TRBJ2-1, with 7 nucleotides matching TRBD2. Sequencing was performed on peripheral blood mononuclear cells (PBMCs), taken at new diagnosis, from a patient treated with antithyroid drugs. The CDR3 nucleotides are TGTGCCAGCAGTTTAAGTGCTAGCGGTATGCCCCTCCCTAGTGAGCAGTTCTTC. Translating gives CASSLSASGMPLPSEQFF.